Each of the 8 T cell receptor beta chains below was sequenced from the same sample in a study of T-cell reconstitution after alpha-beta-depleted transplantation in children. The library targeted TCRbeta and was prepared with unique molecular identifiers. TCRdb re-called the PCR reads through MiXCR, storing one row per CDR3 protein. The sample lists fewer than 700,000 distinct CDR3 sequences, 10% to 15% occurring once. Here the sequenced sample was PBMCs, mostly from graft donor cells, taken 360 days after TCRalphabeta/CD19-depleted stem cell transplant. The receptors stem from a male patient aged 10 to 17 who had a stem cell transplant for acute myeloid leukemia, so the T cells may come from the graft donor.

This clonotype was recorded many times. J is TRBJ2-7 and V is TRBV15; 11 positions agree with TRBD2. The junction had 4 bases not matched to a gene; V was cut back by 0 bases and J by 0 bases. This CDR3 spans 17 amino acids. Germline loops: CDR1 LNHNV, CDR2 YYDKDF (reference sequence). The CDR3 is CATSRDRLAGLSYEQYF. The CDR3 DNA is TGTGCCACCAGCAGAGATCGACTAGCGGGGCTCTCCTACGAGCAGTACTTC.

This clonotype showed up many times. This chain joins TRBV28 and TRBJ2-2; D remains unclear. The CDR3 contains 12 residues. Germline CDR1 reads MDHEN; CDR2 reads SYDVKM. Trimming pared 6 bases from V and 8 bases from J, leaving 10 bases between. The CDR3: CASRATLGELFF. In DNA, the CDR3 is TGTGCCAGCAGAGCGACTCTAGGGGAGCTGTTTTTT.

This sequence joins TRBV7-2 and TRBJ2-2; 10 nucleotides agree with TRBD2. This CDR3 comprises 16 residues. J was trimmed by 3 bases and V by 5 bases; bases with no gene match: 6. Germline values: CDR1 SGHTA, CDR2 FQGNSA. The CDR3 DNA reads TGTGCCAGCAGCCCCTCAGCGGGAGGGGACACCGGGGAGCTGTTTTTT. Protein product: CASSPSAGGDTGELFF.

This clonotype was found many times. V is TRBV12-3 or TRBV12-4 and J is TRBJ2-1; no clear D. Trimming removed 2 bases from V and 0 bases from J, with 11 bases in between. The CDR3 sequence is 16 residues long. Here the CDR3 reads CASSLRLADSYNEQFF. In DNA, the CDR3 is TGTGCCAGCAGTTTAAGACTGGCGGACTCCTACAATGAGCAGTTCTTC.

The V and J genes are TRBV5-1 and TRBJ2-5; maybe TRBD1 (6 bases). CDR3 length: 15 amino acids. Trimming pared 3 bases from V and 5 bases from J, leaving 17 bases between. Germline V CDR1 and CDR2: SGHRS, YFSETQ. The CDR3 sequence: CASSSQGHSGETQYF. The CDR3 nucleotides are TGCGCCAGCAGCTCGCAGGGACACTCAGGGGAGACCCAGTACTTC.

The V call is TRBV6-5, the J call TRBJ2-7; D is uncertain. Germline values: CDR1 MNHEY, CDR2 SVGAGI. The CDR3 spans 14 residues. The V end lost 2 bases, the J end lost 2 bases, and 10 bases lay between the germline ends. The CDR3 spells CASSYTPAAYEQYF. The CDR3 bases are TGTGCCAGCAGTTACACGCCCGCGGCCTACGAGCAGTACTTC.

This clonotype was detected a few times. J is TRBJ1-5 and V is TRBV12-3 or TRBV12-4, with 8 nucleotides matching TRBD1. The CDR3 length is 16 residues. Unmatched junction bases numbered 11, after V lost 4 bases and J lost 6 bases. The CDR3 region has the DNA TGTGCCAGCAGTTCCCCATATGGACAGGGCGGTCAGCCCCAGCATTTT. This codes for CASSSPYGQGGQPQHF.

As DNA, the CDR3 is TGCAGTGCTACGCCCATGCTTCCCGGGACTGCCCAAGAGACCCAGTACTTC. It specifies CSATPMLPGTAQETQYF. V usage is TRBV20-1 and J usage is TRBJ2-5, with D possibly being TRBD2 (6 bases). The V gene lost 4 bases and the J gene lost 1 base, with 22 bases spanning the gap. There are 17 residues in the CDR3. CDR1 and CDR2 (germline): DFQATT, SNEGSKA (reference sequence).